The sequence of this T cell receptor beta chain was determined in a study of CD4 and CD8 cells across lung adenocarcinoma regions. The length of the CDR3 is 15 residues. Trimming removed 4 bases from V and 0 bases from J, with 10 bases in between. The germline V gene encodes CDR1 SGHDN and CDR2 FVKESK. Donors had localized lung adenocarcinoma, a non-small cell lung cancer. MiXCR, applied by TCRdb to the PCR reads, yields one record per CDR3 protein. The sample has around 1,900 distinct CDR3 sequences, more than 60% seen once. The V and J genes are TRBV14 and TRBJ2-1; D gene uncertain. The sample consisted of CD4+ T cells from the margin of a lung tumor. The source is a female donor with lung adenocarcinoma. The CD4 and CD8 labels of this study may be unreliable. CDR3 sequence: CASSLFISSYNEQFF. The DNA of the CDR3 is TGTGCCAGCAGCCTATTCATCAGCTCCTACAATGAGCAGTTCTTC.